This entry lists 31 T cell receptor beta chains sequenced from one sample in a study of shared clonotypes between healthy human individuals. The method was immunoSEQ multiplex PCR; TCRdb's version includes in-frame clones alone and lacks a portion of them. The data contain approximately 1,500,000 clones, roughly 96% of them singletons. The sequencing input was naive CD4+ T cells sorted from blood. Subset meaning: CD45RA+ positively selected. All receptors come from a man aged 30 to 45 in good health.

DNA of the CDR3: TGTGCCAGCAGTTACCGAAGAGCGGGAGCCTACGAGCAGTACTTC. Its protein is CASSYRRAGAYEQYF. This chain links TRBV6-5 with TRBJ2-7; 8 bases line up with TRBD2. Germline V gene data show CDR1 as MNHEY and CDR2 as SVGAGI. The CDR3 totals 15 residues. Germline trimming cut 2 bases from V and 2 bases from J; bases unmatched to any gene: 5.

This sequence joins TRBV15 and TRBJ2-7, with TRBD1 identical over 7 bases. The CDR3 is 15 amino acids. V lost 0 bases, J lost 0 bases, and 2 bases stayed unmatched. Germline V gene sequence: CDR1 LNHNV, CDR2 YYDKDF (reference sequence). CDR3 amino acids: CATSRDWTGSYEQYF. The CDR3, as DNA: TGTGCCACCAGCAGAGATTGGACAGGCTCCTACGAGCAGTACTTC.

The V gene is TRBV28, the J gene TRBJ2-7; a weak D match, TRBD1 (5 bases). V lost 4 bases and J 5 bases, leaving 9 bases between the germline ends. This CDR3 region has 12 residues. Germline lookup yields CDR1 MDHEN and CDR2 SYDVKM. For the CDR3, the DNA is TGTGCCAGCAGTTCCCCAGGGAACGAGCAGTACTTC. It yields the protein CASSSPGNEQYF.

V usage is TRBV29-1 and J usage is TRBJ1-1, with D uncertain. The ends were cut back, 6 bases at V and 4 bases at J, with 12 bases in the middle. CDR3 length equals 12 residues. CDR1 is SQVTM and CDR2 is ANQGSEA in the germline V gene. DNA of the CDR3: TGCAGCGTGGCCCCGGGGATCACTGAAGCTTTCTTT. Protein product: CSVAPGITEAFF.

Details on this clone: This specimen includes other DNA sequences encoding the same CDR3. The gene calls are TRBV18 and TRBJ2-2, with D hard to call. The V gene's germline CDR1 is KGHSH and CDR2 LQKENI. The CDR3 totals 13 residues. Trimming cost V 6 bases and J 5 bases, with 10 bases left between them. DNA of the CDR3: TGTGCCAGCTCGCCTAGGGATACCGGGGAGCTGTTTTTT. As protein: CASSPRDTGELFF.

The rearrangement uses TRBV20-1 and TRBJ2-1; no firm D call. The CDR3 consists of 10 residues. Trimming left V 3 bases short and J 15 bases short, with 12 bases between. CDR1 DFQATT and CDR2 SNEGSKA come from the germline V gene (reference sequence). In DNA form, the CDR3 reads TGCAGTGCTAGTAGTTCTAGATGGTTCTTC. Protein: CSASSSRWFF.

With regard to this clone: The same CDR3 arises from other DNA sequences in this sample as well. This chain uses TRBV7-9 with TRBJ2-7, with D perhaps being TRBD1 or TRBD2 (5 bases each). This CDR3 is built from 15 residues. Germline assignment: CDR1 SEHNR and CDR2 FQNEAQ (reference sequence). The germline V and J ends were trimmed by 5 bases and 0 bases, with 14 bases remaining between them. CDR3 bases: TGTGCCAGCAGCCTGACCGGGACGGGCTCCTACGAGCAGTACTTC. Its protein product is CASSLTGTGSYEQYF.

The CDR3: CASSHNLGSPGYSEQYF. The CDR3, as DNA: TGTGCCAGCAGCCATAATCTCGGGAGCCCCGGGTACTCCGAGCAGTACTTC. The chain is built from TRBV14 and TRBJ2-7; D may be TRBD2 (6 bases). V lost 3 bases and J 6 bases, leaving 24 bases between the germline ends. Germline V gene sequence: CDR1 SGHDN, CDR2 FVKESK. The CDR3 loop spans 17 amino acids.

The CDR3 DNA is TGTGCCAGCAGCTTGACTAGCGGGAGAGCAAATGAGCAGTTCTTC. Protein sequence: CASSLTSGRANEQFF. This chain connects TRBV7-3 to TRBJ2-1, with TRBD2 matching 12 bases. Germline CDR1 SGHTA, CDR2 FQGTGA. This CDR3 has 15 residues. V was pared by 3 bases and J by 7 bases, with 4 bases of the junction left unmatched.

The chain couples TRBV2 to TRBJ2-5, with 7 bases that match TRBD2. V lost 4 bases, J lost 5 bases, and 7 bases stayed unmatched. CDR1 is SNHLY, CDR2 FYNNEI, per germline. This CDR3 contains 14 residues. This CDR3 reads CASSVLLAWETQYF. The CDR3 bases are TGTGCCAGCAGTGTTCTACTAGCGTGGGAGACCCAGTACTTC.

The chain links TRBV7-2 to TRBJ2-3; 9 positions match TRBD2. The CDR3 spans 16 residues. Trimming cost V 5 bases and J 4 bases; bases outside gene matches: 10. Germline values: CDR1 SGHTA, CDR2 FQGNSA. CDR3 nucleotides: TGTGCCAGCAGCCAGAAGCGGGAGGAAGGTGCAGATACGCAGTATTTT. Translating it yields CASSQKREEGADTQYF.

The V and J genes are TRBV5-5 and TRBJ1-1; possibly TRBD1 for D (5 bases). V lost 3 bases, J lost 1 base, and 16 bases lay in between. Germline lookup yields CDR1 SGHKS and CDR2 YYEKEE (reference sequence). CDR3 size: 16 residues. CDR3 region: CASSSGLWKRNTEAFF. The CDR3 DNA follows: TGTGCCAGCAGCTCGGGACTGTGGAAGAGGAACACTGAAGCTTTCTTT. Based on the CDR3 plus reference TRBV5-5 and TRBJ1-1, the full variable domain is DAGVTQSPTHLIKTRGQQVTLRCSPISGHKSVSWYQQVLGQGPQFIFQYYEKEERGRGNFPDRFSARQFPNYSSELNVNALLLGDSALYLCASSSGLWKRNTEAFFGQGTRLTVV.

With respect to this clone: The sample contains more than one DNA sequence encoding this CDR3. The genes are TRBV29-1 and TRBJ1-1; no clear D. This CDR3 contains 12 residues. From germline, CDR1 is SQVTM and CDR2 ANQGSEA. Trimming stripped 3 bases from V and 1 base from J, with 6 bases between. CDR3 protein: CSVDEANTEAFF. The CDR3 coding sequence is TGCAGCGTTGATGAGGCGAACACTGAAGCTTTCTTT.

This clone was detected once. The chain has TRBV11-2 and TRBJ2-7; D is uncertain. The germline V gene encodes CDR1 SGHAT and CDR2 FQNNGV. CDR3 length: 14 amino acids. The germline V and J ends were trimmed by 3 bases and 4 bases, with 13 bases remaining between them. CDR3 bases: TGTGCCAGCAGCTTCGGTCCGCCGGCTTACGAGCAGTACTTC. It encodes CASSFGPPAYEQYF.

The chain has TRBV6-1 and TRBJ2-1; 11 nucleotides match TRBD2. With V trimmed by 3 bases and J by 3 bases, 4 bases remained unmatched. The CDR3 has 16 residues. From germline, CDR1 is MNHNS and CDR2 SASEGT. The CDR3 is CASSELAGGLYNEQFF. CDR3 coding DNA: TGTGCCAGCAGTGAGCTAGCGGGGGGCCTCTACAATGAGCAGTTCTTC.

The CDR3 protein is CASSYVPGIEKLFF. As DNA, the CDR3 is TGTGCCAGCAGTTACGTCCCCGGTATCGAAAAACTGTTTTTT. The chain carries TRBV6-5 and TRBJ1-4; D ambiguous. CDR1 and CDR2 from the germline V gene are MNHEY and SVGAGI. This CDR3 comprises 14 residues. V lost 2 bases to trimming and J lost 8 bases, with 12 bases between them.

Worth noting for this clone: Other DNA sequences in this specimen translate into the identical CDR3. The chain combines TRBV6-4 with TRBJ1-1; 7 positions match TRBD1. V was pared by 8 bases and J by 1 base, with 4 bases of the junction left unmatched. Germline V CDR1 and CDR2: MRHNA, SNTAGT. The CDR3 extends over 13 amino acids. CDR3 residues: CASRRQGNTEAFF. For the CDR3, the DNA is TGTGCCAGCCGCCGACAGGGGAACACTGAAGCTTTCTTT.

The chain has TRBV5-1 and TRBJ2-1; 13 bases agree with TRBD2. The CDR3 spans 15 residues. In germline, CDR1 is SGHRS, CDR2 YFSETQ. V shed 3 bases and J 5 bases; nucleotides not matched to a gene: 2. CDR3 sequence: CASSWGLAGNNEQFF. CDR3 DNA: TGCGCCAGCAGCTGGGGACTAGCGGGGAACAATGAGCAGTTCTTC.

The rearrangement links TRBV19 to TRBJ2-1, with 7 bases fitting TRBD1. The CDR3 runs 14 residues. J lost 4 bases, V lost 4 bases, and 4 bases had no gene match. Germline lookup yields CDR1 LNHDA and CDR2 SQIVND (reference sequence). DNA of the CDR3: TGTGCCAGTAGTAGAAAGGGGGCTTACAATGAGCAGTTCTTC. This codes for CASSRKGAYNEQFF.

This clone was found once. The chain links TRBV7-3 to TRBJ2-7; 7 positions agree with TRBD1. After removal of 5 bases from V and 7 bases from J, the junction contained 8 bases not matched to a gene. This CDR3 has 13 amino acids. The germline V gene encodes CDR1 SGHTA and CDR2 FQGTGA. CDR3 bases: TGTGCCAGCAGCGCAGACAGGGTCCGAGAGCAGTACTTC. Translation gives CASSADRVREQYF.

The CDR3 reads CASSLQGRAFF. The CDR3 bases are TGTGCCAGCAGTCTACAGGGGAGAGCTTTCTTT. This chain connects TRBV14 to TRBJ1-1; 7 bases are a match to TRBD1. Germline values: CDR1 SGHDN, CDR2 FVKESK. The length of the CDR3 is 11 residues. Germline trimming cut 6 bases from V and 10 bases from J; bases unmatched to any gene: 5.

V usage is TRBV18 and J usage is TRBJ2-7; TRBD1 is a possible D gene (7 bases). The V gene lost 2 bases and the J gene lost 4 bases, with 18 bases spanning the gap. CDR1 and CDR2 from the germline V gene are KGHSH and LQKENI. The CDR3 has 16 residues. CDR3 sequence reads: CASSPLIGRGEYEQYF. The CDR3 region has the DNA TGTGCCAGCTCACCATTAATTGGCAGGGGGGAATACGAGCAGTACTTC.

The CDR3 DNA reads TGTGCCAGTAGGGGTCGGACTAGCGGGAAGAATGAGCAGTTCTTC. As protein: CASRGRTSGKNEQFF. This chain connects TRBV6-6 to TRBJ2-1, with 12 positions matching TRBD2. This CDR3 has 15 amino acids. In germline, CDR1 is MNHNY, CDR2 SVGAGI (reference sequence). V lost 9 bases to trimming and J lost 7 bases; unmatched junction nucleotides: 10.

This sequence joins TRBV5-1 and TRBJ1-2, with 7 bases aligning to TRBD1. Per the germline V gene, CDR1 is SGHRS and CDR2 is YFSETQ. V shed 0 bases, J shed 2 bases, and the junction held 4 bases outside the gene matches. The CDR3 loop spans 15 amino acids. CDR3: CASSLATGQNYGYTF. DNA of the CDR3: TGCGCCAGCAGCTTGGCGACGGGACAGAACTATGGCTACACCTTC.

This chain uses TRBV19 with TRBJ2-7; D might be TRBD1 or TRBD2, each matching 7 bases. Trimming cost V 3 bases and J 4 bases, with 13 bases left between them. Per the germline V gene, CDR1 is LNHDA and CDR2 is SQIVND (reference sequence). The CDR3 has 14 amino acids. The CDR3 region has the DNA TGTGCCAGTAGTATGGTCAGGGGGGGATACGAGCAGTACTTC. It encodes CASSMVRGGYEQYF.

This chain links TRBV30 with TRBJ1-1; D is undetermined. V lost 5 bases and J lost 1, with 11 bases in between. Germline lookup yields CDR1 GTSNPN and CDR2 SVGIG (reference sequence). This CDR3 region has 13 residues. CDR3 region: CAWAHPWNTEAFF. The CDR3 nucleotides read TGTGCCTGGGCCCATCCTTGGAACACTGAAGCTTTCTTT.

For the CDR3, the DNA is TGTGCCAGCAGCTTACCAACCAGCGGGACTCCCCAGGGGTCCTACGAGCAGTACTTC. Translation: CASSLPTSGTPQGSYEQYF. The V call is TRBV7-2, the J call TRBJ2-7, with D perhaps matching TRBD2 (7 bases). Germline V CDR1 and CDR2: SGHTA, FQGNSA. Trimming cost V 2 bases and J 1 base, with 24 bases left between them. The CDR3 has 19 residues. Variable domain in full (rest from reference TRBV7-2 and TRBJ2-7): GAGVSQSPSNKVTEKGKDVELRCDPISGHTALYWYRQSLGQGLEFLIYFQGNSAPDKSGLPSDRFSAERTGGSVSTLTIQRTQQEDSAVYLCASSLPTSGTPQGSYEQYFGPGTRLTVT.

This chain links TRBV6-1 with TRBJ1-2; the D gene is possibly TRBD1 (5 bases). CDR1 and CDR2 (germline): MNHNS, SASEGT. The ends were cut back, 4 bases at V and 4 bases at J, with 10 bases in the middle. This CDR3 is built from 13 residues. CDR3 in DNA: TGTGCCAGCAGTGGGTGGGGGGGCTATGGCTACACCTTC. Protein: CASSGWGGYGYTF.

For the CDR3, the DNA is TGCAGCGTGGGGACAGACCCAACCAAAGACTACAATGAGCAGTTCTTC. The encoded protein is CSVGTDPTKDYNEQFF. This sequence joins TRBV29-1 and TRBJ2-1, with 7 bases lining up with TRBD1. V lost 6 bases and J lost 3; bases outside the gene matches: 14. The CDR3 runs to 16 residues. Germline CDR1 SQVTM, CDR2 ANQGSEA.

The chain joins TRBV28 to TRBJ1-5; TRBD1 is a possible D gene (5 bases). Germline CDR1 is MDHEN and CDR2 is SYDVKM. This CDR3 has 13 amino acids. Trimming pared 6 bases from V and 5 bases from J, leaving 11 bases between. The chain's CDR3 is CASRSTGDQPQHF. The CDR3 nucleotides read TGTGCCAGCAGGTCAACAGGTGATCAGCCCCAGCATTTT.

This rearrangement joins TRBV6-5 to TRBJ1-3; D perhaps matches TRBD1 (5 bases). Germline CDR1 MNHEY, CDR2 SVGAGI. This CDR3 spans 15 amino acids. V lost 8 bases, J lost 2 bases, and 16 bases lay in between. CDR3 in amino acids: CASGSGGATGNTIYF. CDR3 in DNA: TGTGCCAGCGGATCGGGAGGGGCTACTGGAAACACCATATATTTT.